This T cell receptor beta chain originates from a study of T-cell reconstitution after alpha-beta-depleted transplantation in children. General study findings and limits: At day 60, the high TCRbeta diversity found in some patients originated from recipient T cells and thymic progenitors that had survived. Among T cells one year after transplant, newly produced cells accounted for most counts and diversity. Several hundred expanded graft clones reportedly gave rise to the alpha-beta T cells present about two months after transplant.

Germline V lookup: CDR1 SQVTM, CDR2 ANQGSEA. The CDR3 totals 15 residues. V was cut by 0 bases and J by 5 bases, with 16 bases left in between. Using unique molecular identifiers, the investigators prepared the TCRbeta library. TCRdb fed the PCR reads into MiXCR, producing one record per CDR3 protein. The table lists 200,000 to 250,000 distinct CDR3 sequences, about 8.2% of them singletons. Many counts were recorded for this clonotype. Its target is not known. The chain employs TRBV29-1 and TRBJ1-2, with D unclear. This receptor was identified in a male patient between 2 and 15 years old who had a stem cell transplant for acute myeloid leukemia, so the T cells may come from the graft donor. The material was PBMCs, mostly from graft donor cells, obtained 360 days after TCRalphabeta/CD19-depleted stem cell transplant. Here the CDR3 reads CSVEDLQWERYGYTF. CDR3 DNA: TGCAGCGTTGAAGATCTTCAGTGGGAGAGATATGGCTACACCTTC. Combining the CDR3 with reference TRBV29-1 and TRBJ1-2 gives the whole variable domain SAVISQKPSRDICQRGTSLTIQCQVDSQVTMMFWYRQQPGQSLTLIATANQGSEATYESGFVIDKFPISRPNLTFSTLTVSNMSPEDSSIYLCSVEDLQWERYGYTFGSGTRLTVV.